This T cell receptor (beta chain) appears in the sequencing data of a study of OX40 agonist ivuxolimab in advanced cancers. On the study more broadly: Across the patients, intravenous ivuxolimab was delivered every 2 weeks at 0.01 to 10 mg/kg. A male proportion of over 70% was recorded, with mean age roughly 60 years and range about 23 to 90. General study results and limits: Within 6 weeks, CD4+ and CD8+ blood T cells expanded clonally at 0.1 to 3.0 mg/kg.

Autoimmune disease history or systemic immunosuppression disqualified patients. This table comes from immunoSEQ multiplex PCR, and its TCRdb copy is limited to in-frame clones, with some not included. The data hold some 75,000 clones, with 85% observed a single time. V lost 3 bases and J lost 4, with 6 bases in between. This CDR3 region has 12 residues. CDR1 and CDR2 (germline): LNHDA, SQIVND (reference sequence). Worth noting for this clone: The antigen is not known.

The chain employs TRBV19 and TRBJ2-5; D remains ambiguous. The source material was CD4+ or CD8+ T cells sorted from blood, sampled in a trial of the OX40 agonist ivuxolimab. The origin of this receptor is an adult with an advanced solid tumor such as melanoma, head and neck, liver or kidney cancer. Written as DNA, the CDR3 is TGTGCCAGTAGTATCTCGGGAGAGACCCAGTACTTC. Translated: CASSISGETQYF.